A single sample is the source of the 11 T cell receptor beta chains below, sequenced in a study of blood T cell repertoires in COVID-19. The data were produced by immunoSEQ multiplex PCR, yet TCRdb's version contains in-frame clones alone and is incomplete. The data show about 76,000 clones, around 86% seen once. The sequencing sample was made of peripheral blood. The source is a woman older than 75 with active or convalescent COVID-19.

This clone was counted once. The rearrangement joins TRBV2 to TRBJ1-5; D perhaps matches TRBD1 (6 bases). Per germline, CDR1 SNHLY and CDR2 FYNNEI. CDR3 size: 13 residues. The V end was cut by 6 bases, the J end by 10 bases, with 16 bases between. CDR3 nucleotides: TGTGCCAGCAGGTTGGGACAAACATCTCCCCAGCATTTT. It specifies CASRLGQTSPQHF.

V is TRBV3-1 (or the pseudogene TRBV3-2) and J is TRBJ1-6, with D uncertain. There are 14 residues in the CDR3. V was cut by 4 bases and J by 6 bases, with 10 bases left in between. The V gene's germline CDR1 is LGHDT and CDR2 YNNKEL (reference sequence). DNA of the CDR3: TGTGCCAGCAGCCCAGCGGTGGGTAATTCACCCCTCCACTTT. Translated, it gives CASSPAVGNSPLHF.

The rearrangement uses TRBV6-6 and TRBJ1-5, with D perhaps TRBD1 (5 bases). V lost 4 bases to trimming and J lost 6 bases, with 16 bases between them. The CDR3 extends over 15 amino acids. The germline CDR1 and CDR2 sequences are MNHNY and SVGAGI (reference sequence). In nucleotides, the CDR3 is TGTGCCAGCAGTTTCCATTCATCGGGGGGTCAGCCCCAGCATTTT. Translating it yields CASSFHSSGGQPQHF.

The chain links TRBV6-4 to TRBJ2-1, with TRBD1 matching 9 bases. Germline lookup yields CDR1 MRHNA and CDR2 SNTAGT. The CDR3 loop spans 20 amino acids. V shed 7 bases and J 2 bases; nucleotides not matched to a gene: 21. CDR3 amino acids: CASTIAFTRPGTGTYNEQFF. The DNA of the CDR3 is TGTGCCAGCACAATAGCCTTTACCAGGCCCGGGACAGGGACCTACAATGAGCAGTTCTTC.

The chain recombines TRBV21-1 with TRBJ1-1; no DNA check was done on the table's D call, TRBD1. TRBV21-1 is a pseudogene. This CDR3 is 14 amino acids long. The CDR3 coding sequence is TGTGCCAGCAGCAAGGGACAGGGGTCCACTGAAGCTTTCTTT. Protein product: CASSKGQGSTEAFF.

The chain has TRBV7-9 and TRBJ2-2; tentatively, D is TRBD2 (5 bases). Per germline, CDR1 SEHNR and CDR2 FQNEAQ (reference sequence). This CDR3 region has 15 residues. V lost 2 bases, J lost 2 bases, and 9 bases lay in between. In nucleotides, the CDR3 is TGTGCCAGCAGCTTAAGACGGACTAACACCGGGGAGCTGTTTTTT. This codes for CASSLRRTNTGELFF. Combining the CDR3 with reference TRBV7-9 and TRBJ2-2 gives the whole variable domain DTGVSQNPRHKITKRGQNVTFRCDPISEHNRLYWYRQTLGQGPEFLTYFQNEAQLEKSRLLSDRFSAERPKGSFSTLEIQRTEQGDSAMYLCASSLRRTNTGELFFGEGSRLTVL.

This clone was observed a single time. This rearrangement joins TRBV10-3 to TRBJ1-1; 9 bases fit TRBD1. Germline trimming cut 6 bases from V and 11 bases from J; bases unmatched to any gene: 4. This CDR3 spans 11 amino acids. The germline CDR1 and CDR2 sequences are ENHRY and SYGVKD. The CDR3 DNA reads TGTGCCATCAGCACAGGGGGCCCGGCTTTCTTT. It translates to CAISTGGPAFF.

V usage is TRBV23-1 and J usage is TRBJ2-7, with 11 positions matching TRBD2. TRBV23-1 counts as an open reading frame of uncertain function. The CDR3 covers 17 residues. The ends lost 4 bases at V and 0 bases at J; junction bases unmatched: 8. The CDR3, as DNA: TGCGCCAGCAGTCCGGCTAGCGGGGGGCAACCCTCCTACGAGCAGTACTTC. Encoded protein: CASSPASGGQPSYEQYF.

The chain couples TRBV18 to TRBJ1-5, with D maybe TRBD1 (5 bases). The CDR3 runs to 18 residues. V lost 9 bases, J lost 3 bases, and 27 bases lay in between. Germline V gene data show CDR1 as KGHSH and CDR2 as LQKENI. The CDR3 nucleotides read TGTGCCAGTTCAGAACGGACACTCGCTTCCGCCTACAATCAGCCCCAGCATTTT. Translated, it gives CASSERTLASAYNQPQHF.

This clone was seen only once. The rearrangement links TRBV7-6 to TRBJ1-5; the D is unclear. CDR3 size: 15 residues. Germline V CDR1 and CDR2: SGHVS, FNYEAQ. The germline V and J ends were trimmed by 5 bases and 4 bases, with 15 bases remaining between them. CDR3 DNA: TGTGCCAGCAGCCTGATTATGGGGAGTAATCAGCCCCAGCATTTT. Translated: CASSLIMGSNQPQHF.

CDR3 in DNA: TGTGCCAGCTCACCGGAGGCGGCCTACGAGCAGTACTTC. Amino acid sequence: CASSPEAAYEQYF. This rearrangement joins TRBV18 to TRBJ2-7, with D possibly matching TRBD2 (5 bases). Germline CDR1 reads KGHSH; CDR2 reads LQKENI. The CDR3 extends over 13 amino acids. The germline V and J ends were trimmed by 3 bases and 2 bases, with 8 bases remaining between them. Supplemented by reference TRBV18 and TRBJ2-7, the full variable domain reads NAGVMQNPRHLVRRRGQEARLRCSPMKGHSHVYWYRQLPEEGLKFMVYLQKENIIDESGMPKERFSAEFPKEGPSILRIQQVVRGDSAAYFCASSPEAAYEQYFGPGTRLTVT.